A single sample is the source of the 21 T cell receptor beta chains below, sequenced in a study of OX40 agonist ivuxolimab in advanced cancers. Clones were read by immunoSEQ multiplex PCR, and TCRdb kept only the in-frame ones, dropping some. The data show 40,000 to 45,000 clones, roughly four fifths seen once. The sequenced sample was CD4+ or CD8+ T cells sorted from blood, obtained in a trial of the OX40 agonist ivuxolimab. The receptors were gathered from an adult with an advanced solid tumor such as melanoma, head and neck, liver or kidney cancer.

V is TRBV13 and J is TRBJ1-2; perhaps TRBD1 as D (5 bases). V lost 0 bases and J lost 8, with 13 bases in between. The CDR3 length is 14 residues. The germline V gene has CDR1 PRHDT and CDR2 FYEKMQ (reference sequence). The CDR3 DNA reads TGTGCCAGCAGCTTAGGTTACAGGACACAGGGCTACACCTTC. It encodes CASSLGYRTQGYTF.

This clone showed up just once. Compared with germline, one end of the junction differs, possibly owing to a read error. The chain uses TRBV6-1 and TRBJ2-2, with D perhaps TRBD1 (5 bases). Germline values: CDR1 MNHNS, CDR2 SASEGT. There are 14 residues in the CDR3. The CDR3 DNA reads TGTGCCAGCAGTGTATCCCAAGGTGGCAGGGCTGTAACCTTT. Protein: CASSVSQGGRAVTF.

V gene TRBV6-6 combines with J gene TRBJ2-7; D possibly corresponds to TRBD1 (6 bases). The CDR3 runs 13 residues. Between the trimmed V and J ends, which lost 6 bases and 5 bases, there was a span of 14 bases. CDR1 MNHNY and CDR2 SVGAGI come from the germline V gene (reference sequence). Here the CDR3 reads CASSNLQGDEQYV. The CDR3 DNA sequence: TGTGCCAGCAGCAACTTACAGGGAGACGAGCAGTACGTC.

The rearrangement joins TRBV27 to TRBJ2-2; 10 bases match TRBD2. The germline V gene has CDR1 MNHEY and CDR2 SMNVEV (reference sequence). The junction had 7 bases not matched to a gene; V was cut back by 1 base and J by 8 bases. The CDR3 spans 16 residues. DNA of the CDR3: TGTGCCAGCAGTTTATTCGGGACTAGCGTATCTGGGGAGCTGTTTTTT. Residues: CASSLFGTSVSGELFF.

The CDR3 here is CASSLLDSTSGNTIYF. The CDR3 coding sequence is TGCGCCAGCAGCTTGCTGGACAGTACCTCTGGAAACACCATATATTTT. The rearrangement links TRBV5-1 to TRBJ1-3; D may be TRBD1 (6 bases). Germline CDR1 and CDR2: SGHRS and YFSETQ. The CDR3 length is 16 residues. V was pared by 1 base and J by 0 bases, with 11 bases between.

The genes are TRBV5-1 and TRBJ2-7, with no clear D. CDR3 size: 14 residues. V was trimmed by 1 base and J by 2 bases, leaving 10 bases between them. Germline V gene sequence: CDR1 SGHRS, CDR2 YFSETQ. CDR3 in amino acids: CASSLTGPTYEQYF. CDR3 bases: TGCGCCAGCAGCTTGACCGGGCCTACCTACGAGCAGTACTTC.

This chain connects TRBV10-3 to TRBJ2-4; D remains ambiguous. This CDR3 spans 17 amino acids. Trimming removed 0 bases from V and 1 base from J, with 13 bases in between. CDR1 is ENHRY and CDR2 is SYGVKD in the germline V gene. The CDR3 DNA reads as TGTGCCATCAGTGAGTCCATTGAATCAGCGGCCAAAAACATTCAGTACTTC. This sequence encodes CAISESIESAAKNIQYF.

The chain combines TRBV29-1 with TRBJ1-1; 8 nucleotides agree with TRBD1. The CDR3 consists of 14 residues. Germline CDR1 is SQVTM and CDR2 is ANQGSEA. J gave up 6 bases and V 7 bases, and 13 bases lay outside the gene matches. The CDR3 region has the DNA TGCAGCGCCACCCTCAGGGGGCAGGAATCTGAAGCTTTCTTT. Amino acid sequence: CSATLRGQESEAFF.

CDR3 coding DNA: TGTGCCAGCGGGGTTGGGGGGGCGAATCAGCCCCAGCATTTT. It specifies CASGVGGANQPQHF. The gene calls are TRBV6-5 and TRBJ1-5; tentatively, D is TRBD1 (6 bases). The CDR3 consists of 14 residues. V was cut by 8 bases and J by 4 bases, with 15 bases left in between. Germline CDR1 MNHEY, CDR2 SVGAGI.

This chain connects TRBV14 to TRBJ2-5, with a tentative D call TRBD1 (5 bases). The V gene lost 1 base and the J gene lost 9 bases, with 12 bases spanning the gap. The CDR3 has 13 residues. Germline V gene data show CDR1 as SGHDN and CDR2 as FVKESK. The CDR3 region is CASSQGLPRAQYF. The CDR3 DNA follows: TGTGCCAGCAGCCAAGGGCTGCCCAGGGCCCAGTACTTC.

Only a few counts were recorded for this clone. The genes are TRBV5-4 and TRBJ2-3; 10 bases fit TRBD1. This CDR3 contains 18 residues. V lost 0 bases, J lost 2 bases, and 9 bases stayed unmatched. CDR1 and CDR2 from the germline V gene are SGHNT and YYREEE (reference sequence). The CDR3, as DNA: TGTGCCAGCAGCTTGGCGTACCGAGGGACAGGGGACACAGATACGCAGTATTTT. Translated: CASSLAYRGTGDTDTQYF.

The chain combines TRBV6-1 with TRBJ2-7, with D perhaps matching TRBD2 (5 bases). Germline V gives CDR1 MNHNS, CDR2 SASEGT. Deletions cut 6 bases from V and 13 bases from J, with 13 bases between. The CDR3 covers 10 residues. The CDR3 here is CASRGVGLYF. The CDR3 DNA reads as TGTGCCAGCAGGGGAGTGGGGTTATACTTC.

J is TRBJ2-2 and V is TRBV5-1, with a weak D call TRBD1 (6 bases). With 2 bases removed from V and 0 bases from J, the gap between germline ends came to 11 bases. The CDR3 runs to 16 residues. Germline V gene lookup returns CDR1 SGHRS and CDR2 YFSETQ. CDR3 in DNA: TGCGCCAGCAGCTTAACCGGGACACCGAACACCGGGGAGCTGTTTTTT. Its protein product is CASSLTGTPNTGELFF.

V gene TRBV9 combines with J gene TRBJ2-5, with 8 bases lining up with TRBD1. Per the germline V gene, CDR1 is SGDLS and CDR2 is YYNGEE. V shed 4 bases, J shed 2 bases, and the junction held 7 bases outside the gene matches. The CDR3 consists of 15 residues. Written as DNA, the CDR3 is TGTGCCAGCAGCCGTGGACAGGGTTGGCAAGAGACCCAGTACTTC. The encoded protein is CASSRGQGWQETQYF. The full variable domain, with the rest looked up from reference TRBV9 and TRBJ2-5, is DSGVTQTPKHLITATGQRVTLRCSPRSGDLSVYWYQQSLDQGLQFLIQYYNGEERAKGNILERFSAQQFPDLHSELNLSSLELGDSALYFCASSRGQGWQETQYFGPGTRLLVL.

This chain links TRBV7-2 with TRBJ2-7, with D perhaps given as TRBD1 or TRBD2 (5 bases each). CDR1 SGHTA and CDR2 FQGNSA come from the germline V gene. The CDR3 totals 14 residues. Deletions cut 8 bases from V and 2 bases from J, with 16 bases between. This CDR3 reads CASGTGTAPYEQYF. The DNA for the CDR3 is TGTGCCAGCGGCACCGGGACCGCTCCCTACGAGCAGTACTTC.

This clone is a singleton in its sample. This chain joins TRBV19 and TRBJ2-1, with 8 bases lining up with TRBD1. Germline V gene lookup returns CDR1 LNHDA and CDR2 SQIVND (reference sequence). The CDR3 is 17 residues long. The J segment lost 4 bases and the V segment lost 1 base, leaving 9 bases of the junction unmatched. In DNA form, the CDR3 reads TGTGCCAGTAGTATAGCGGGGACAGGTGGGGCTTACAATGAGCAGTTCTTC. It translates to CASSIAGTGGAYNEQFF.

The chain joins TRBV11-3 to TRBJ2-1; D gene unclear. The CDR3 contains 13 residues. Germline-derived CDR1 and CDR2 are SGHNT and YENEEA. Trimming shortened V by 0 bases and J by 3 bases, and 3 bases separated the two germline ends. The CDR3 loop reads CASSLESYNEQFF. CDR3 DNA: TGTGCCAGCAGCTTAGAGAGCTACAATGAGCAGTTCTTC.

This sequence joins TRBV5-5 and TRBJ1-2; tentative D call: TRBD1 (6 bases). Germline V gene data show CDR1 as SGHKS and CDR2 as YYEKEE (reference sequence). V lost 2 bases and J lost 5, with 16 bases in between. There are 15 residues in the CDR3. CDR3 DNA sequence: TGTGCCAGCAGCTTCCATCTACAGGGAGAGTATGGCTACACCTTC. Protein: CASSFHLQGEYGYTF.

This clone was seen once. The rearrangement links TRBV5-1 to TRBJ1-3, with a weak D call TRBD1 (5 bases). The CDR3 runs 18 residues. Germline loops: CDR1 SGHRS, CDR2 YFSETQ. V was trimmed by 1 base and J by 0 bases, leaving 17 bases between them. The CDR3 here is CASSLLGLPGSSGNTIYF. The CDR3 region has the DNA TGCGCCAGCAGCTTGTTGGGACTCCCCGGAAGCTCTGGAAACACCATATATTTT. Using reference TRBV5-1 and TRBJ1-3 for the parts outside the CDR3, the full variable domain is KAGVTQTPRYLIKTRGQQVTLSCSPISGHRSVSWYQQTPGQGLQFLFEYFSETQRNKGNFPGRFSGRQFSNSRSEMNVSTLELGDSALYLCASSLLGLPGSSGNTIYFGEGSWLTVV.

The chain joins TRBV5-8 to TRBJ2-2, with 7 bases that match TRBD1. Germline V gene data show CDR1 as SGHTS and CDR2 as YDEGEE. This CDR3 region has 16 residues. Losses at the gene ends were 2 bases for V and 0 bases for J; bases not matched to a gene: 4. The CDR3 is CASSLGTAPNTGELFF. The CDR3, as DNA: TGTGCCAGCAGCTTAGGGACAGCTCCGAACACCGGGGAGCTGTTTTTT. Drawing the rest from reference TRBV5-8 and TRBJ2-2, the complete variable domain is EAGVTQSPTHLIKTRGQQATLRCSPISGHTSVYWYQQALGLGLQFLLWYDEGEERNRGNFPPRFSGRQFPNYSSELNVNALELEDSALYLCASSLGTAPNTGELFFGEGSRLTVL.

This clone has only one observation. Mismatch with germline at one junction end may stem from a read error. This sequence joins TRBV10-3 and TRBJ2-3; D unresolved. Looked up from germline, CDR1 is ENHRY and CDR2 is SYGVKD. The CDR3 is 15 residues long. The CDR3 nucleotides read TGTGCCATCAGCGAGTTCGGCCGTAGCACAGATACGCAGTATTTT. This codes for CAISEFGRSTDTQYF.